This TCR beta chain was identified during a study of blood T cell repertoires in COVID-19. Study-level information: Nucleic acid was either cDNA or gDNA, and it came from T cells, B-cell-depleted T cells, or PBMCs.

Adults between roughly 18 and 90 years of age took part from some 25 US areas. Participant-reported clinical history was the basis for cohort assignment. Sequencing used immunoSEQ multiplex PCR; TCRdb keeps in-frame clones, though not all of them. In the table there are about 330,000 clones, approximately 88% of which are singletons. The source is a man aged 25-40 years who had recovered from COVID-19. The sequencing input was PBMCs or T cells enriched from blood (not recorded which).

As DNA, the CDR3 is TGTGCCAGCAGCCCGGACACGGATCAGCCCCAGCATTTT. Residues: CASSPDTDQPQHF. V is TRBV2 and J is TRBJ1-5; tentative D call: TRBD1 (5 bases). Trimming shortened V by 6 bases and J by 5 bases, and 11 bases separated the two germline ends. This CDR3 comprises 13 residues. Germline V CDR1 and CDR2: SNHLY, FYNNEI. The full variable domain, rest sourced from reference TRBV2 and TRBJ1-5, is EPEVTQTPSHQVTQMGQEVILRCVPISNHLYFYWYRQILGQKVEFLVSFYNNEISEKSEIFDDQFSVERPDGSNFTLKIRSTKLEDSAMYFCASSPDTDQPQHFGDGTRLSIL.